Shown below are 27 T cell receptor beta chains from a single sample sequenced in a study of PD-L1 blockade in urothelial cancer. The method was immunoSEQ multiplex PCR; TCRdb's version includes in-frame clones alone and lacks a portion of them. The sample includes 1,600 or so clones, around a third of them seen just once. Sequences were derived from tumor tissue, sampled before atezolizumab (anti-PD-L1) treatment. These receptor sequences come from a man aged 45-65 years with urothelial cancer.

This rearrangement joins TRBV10-2 to TRBJ1-6; tentatively, D is TRBD1 (6 bases). Germline CDR1 WSHSY, CDR2 SAAADI. Deletions cut 4 bases from V and 0 bases from J, with 13 bases between. CDR3 length: 17 residues. Here the CDR3 DNA reads TGCGCCAGCAGTGTATATGACAGGAGCTCCTATAATTCACCCCTCCACTTT. Its translation: CASSVYDRSSYNSPLHF.

The rearrangement uses TRBV19 and TRBJ2-1, with 10 bases matching TRBD1. Germline trimming cut 5 bases from V and 7 bases from J; bases unmatched to any gene: 14. The CDR3 spans 17 residues. CDR1 LNHDA and CDR2 SQIVND come from the germline V gene (reference sequence). The CDR3 region is CASSLSPIGQGGNEQFF. CDR3 bases: TGTGCCAGTAGTCTATCACCAATCGGACAGGGGGGGAATGAGCAGTTCTTC.

This clone is hyperexpanded (1% or more) within its sample. The rearrangement joins TRBV23-1 to TRBJ1-1; 8 bases line up with TRBD1. TRBV23-1 is known as an ORF, though its function is uncertain. V shed 4 bases and J 8 bases; nucleotides not matched to a gene: 6. The CDR3 is 13 amino acids. The CDR3, as DNA: TGCGCCAGCAGTCCCGGACAGGGTAGGGAAGCTTTCTTT. Translating gives CASSPGQGREAFF.

The chain carries TRBV19 and TRBJ1-2; D remains ambiguous. This CDR3 has 15 residues. Trimming removed 5 bases at V and 5 bases at J, with 18 bases between. The germline V gene encodes CDR1 LNHDA and CDR2 SQIVND (reference sequence). The CDR3 DNA reads TGTGCCAGTAGTGCCCCTCGTGATTTCAGTTATGGCTACACCTTC. Translated, it gives CASSAPRDFSYGYTF.

This clone was found a few times. This chain links TRBV28 with TRBJ2-7, with TRBD2 matching over 8 bases. Per the germline V gene, CDR1 is MDHEN and CDR2 is SYDVKM. The CDR3 has 12 amino acids. The CDR3 loop is CVHSGSSYEQYF. DNA for the CDR3: TGTGTTCACAGCGGGAGTTCCTACGAGCAGTACTTC.

The sample holds a few counts of this clone. The rearrangement uses TRBV9 and TRBJ2-1, with D perhaps matching TRBD2 (6 bases). The ends were cut back, 0 bases at V and 0 bases at J, with 10 bases in the middle. Germline V gene sequence: CDR1 SGDLS, CDR2 YYNGEE. The CDR3 runs 16 residues. CDR3 amino acids: CASSVGGGSSYNEQFF. In nucleotides, the CDR3 is TGTGCCAGCAGCGTAGGTGGGGGGAGCTCCTACAATGAGCAGTTCTTC.

The rearrangement joins TRBV5-1 to TRBJ2-3; TRBD2 matches at 7 bases. Germline V gene data show CDR1 as SGHRS and CDR2 as YFSETQ. The CDR3 contains 18 residues. Losses at the gene ends were 0 bases for V and 0 bases for J; bases not matched to a gene: 10. The CDR3 DNA reads TGCGCCAGCAGCTTGGCCTTCGTGTCTAGCGGAAGCACAGATACGCAGTATTTT. This gives the protein CASSLAFVSSGSTDTQYF.

The CDR3 region has the DNA TGTGCCAGCAGCTTACTCCTTGCGGACACCTCCTACGAGCAGTACTTC. This translates into CASSLLLADTSYEQYF. This sequence joins TRBV11-3 and TRBJ2-7; possibly TRBD1 for D (5 bases). CDR1 is SGHNT and CDR2 is YENEEA in the germline V gene. CDR3 length: 16 residues. V shed 2 bases and J shed 0 bases, with 14 bases lying between them.

This clone is classed as large. The chain has TRBV6-8 and TRBJ2-2, with TRBD1 identical over 10 bases. Germline trimming cut 3 bases from V and 7 bases from J; bases unmatched to any gene: 5. The CDR3 length is 15 residues. Looked up from germline, CDR1 is MNHGY and CDR2 is SAAAGT. The CDR3: CASSYDRGLGGELFF. The CDR3 region has the DNA TGTGCCAGCAGTTATGACAGGGGGCTAGGCGGGGAGCTGTTTTTT.

The chain joins TRBV6-7 to TRBJ1-1; tentative D call: TRBD1 (6 bases). TRBV6-7 is identified as an open reading frame with a role that is uncertain. The germline V and J ends were trimmed by 5 bases and 3 bases, with 13 bases remaining between them. The CDR3 is 14 amino acids. CDR3 protein: CASSNLAGDTEAFF. Here the CDR3 DNA reads TGTGCCAGCAGTAATTTAGCAGGGGACACTGAAGCTTTCTTT.

The chain recombines TRBV30 with TRBJ1-5; TRBD1 is a possible D gene (6 bases). Germline CDR1 GTSNPN, CDR2 SVGIG (reference sequence). Trimming removed 2 bases at V and 6 bases at J, with 11 bases between. The CDR3 length is 13 residues. CDR3 sequence reads: CAWSFPGVQPQHF. Here the CDR3 DNA reads TGTGCCTGGAGTTTCCCAGGGGTTCAGCCCCAGCATTTT.

This chain links TRBV19 with TRBJ2-3; 8 nucleotides match TRBD2. The J segment lost 3 bases and the V segment lost 0 bases, leaving 8 bases of the junction unmatched. This CDR3 is built from 17 residues. The germline V gene has CDR1 LNHDA and CDR2 SQIVND (reference sequence). The CDR3 sequence: CASSIDSAGGGTDTQYF. Written as DNA, the CDR3 is TGTGCCAGTAGTATAGATTCGGCGGGAGGAGGAACAGATACGCAGTATTTT.

The chain is built from TRBV23-1 and TRBJ1-1, with TRBD1 as a possible D gene (6 bases). TRBV23-1 is placed among ORFs of uncertain function. V lost 7 bases, J lost 0 bases, and 21 bases lay in between. The CDR3 contains 17 residues. The chain's CDR3 is CASNTGGRRTMNTEAFF. CDR3 in DNA: TGCGCCAGCAACACCGGGGGGCGGAGGACGATGAACACTGAAGCTTTCTTT.

The chain joins TRBV18 to TRBJ2-6, with D unresolved. The germline gives CDR1 KGHSH, CDR2 LQKENI. Trimming cost V 2 bases and J 0 bases, with 8 bases left between them. The CDR3 covers 16 residues. The CDR3 region has the DNA TGTGCCAGCTCACCATTTATAAACTCTGGGGCCAACGTCCTGACTTTC. Residues: CASSPFINSGANVLTF.

J is TRBJ1-1 and V is TRBV30, with D possibly TRBD1 on 5 matching bases. The CDR3 spans 16 residues. CDR1 is GTSNPN, CDR2 SVGIG, per germline (reference sequence). Trimming stripped 0 bases from V and 5 bases from J, with 19 bases between. The CDR3 loop reads CAWSVGGVGVRTEAFF. DNA for the CDR3: TGTGCCTGGAGTGTAGGAGGGGTAGGGGTTAGGACTGAAGCTTTCTTT.

This clone was seen just once. This sequence joins TRBV19 and TRBJ1-2; D remains unclear. Germline V gene sequence: CDR1 LNHDA, CDR2 SQIVND (reference sequence). The V end lost 6 bases, the J end lost 0 bases, and 14 bases lay between the germline ends. CDR3 length equals 15 residues. The CDR3 region has the DNA TGTGCCAGTAGCCCCGGACCCCCGTCTAACTATGGCTACACCTTC. Its translation: CASSPGPPSNYGYTF.

This clone was observed a single time. The genes are TRBV19 and TRBJ1-2; TRBD1 is a possible D gene (6 bases). The CDR3 spans 13 residues. V lost 7 bases and J lost 5, with 14 bases in between. CDR1 and CDR2 (germline): LNHDA, SQIVND (reference sequence). The CDR3 nucleotides are TGTGCCAGTATGCAGGGGCGAGGTTATGGCTACACCTTC. Translated: CASMQGRGYGYTF.

The chain combines TRBV9 with TRBJ1-1, with a weak D call TRBD1 (5 bases). Germline loops: CDR1 SGDLS, CDR2 YYNGEE. With 0 bases removed from V and 4 bases from J, the gap between germline ends came to 10 bases. The CDR3 has 14 amino acids. CDR3 sequence (DNA): TGTGCCAGCAGCGTAGTCAGGGTTTCCACTGAAGCTTTCTTT. It translates to CASSVVRVSTEAFF. The whole variable domain, filled in from reference TRBV9 and TRBJ1-1, reads DSGVTQTPKHLITATGQRVTLRCSPRSGDLSVYWYQQSLDQGLQFLIQYYNGEERAKGNILERFSAQQFPDLHSELNLSSLELGDSALYFCASSVVRVSTEAFFGQGTRLTVV.

The gene calls are TRBV19 and TRBJ1-2, with D tentatively TRBD1 (5 bases). Germline V CDR1 and CDR2: LNHDA, SQIVND (reference sequence). CDR3 length: 14 residues. V was clipped by 3 bases and J by 0 bases, with 8 bases between them. This CDR3 is CASSIRGANYGYTF. The CDR3 DNA is TGTGCCAGTAGTATTCGAGGGGCTAACTATGGCTACACCTTC. Based on the CDR3 plus reference TRBV19 and TRBJ1-2, the full variable domain is DGGITQSPKYLFRKEGQNVTLSCEQNLNHDAMYWYRQDPGQGLRLIYYSQIVNDFQKGDIAEGYSVSREKKESFPLTVTSAQKNPTAFYLCASSIRGANYGYTFGSGTRLTVV.

This sequence joins TRBV18 and TRBJ1-2; 8 bases are shared with TRBD1. Germline CDR1 is KGHSH and CDR2 is LQKENI. This CDR3 spans 15 amino acids. V trimming: 3 bases; J trimming: 12 bases; junction bases outside the gene matches: 15. CDR3 region: CASSPPLAGGSFHTF. Here the CDR3 DNA reads TGTGCCAGCTCACCGCCGTTGGCAGGGGGCTCGTTTCACACCTTC.

This clone was counted only a few times. The chain carries TRBV28 and TRBJ1-1; D gene ambiguous. Germline loops: CDR1 MDHEN, CDR2 SYDVKM. CDR3 length: 14 residues. Trimming took off 6 bases at V and 4 bases at J, with 15 bases between the two ends. The CDR3 sequence: CASSPPSSGTEAFF. The CDR3 DNA reads TGTGCCAGCAGCCCCCCGAGCTCGGGCACTGAAGCTTTCTTT.

A few counts support this clone. V gene TRBV6-7 combines with J gene TRBJ1-4; 9 bases agree with TRBD1. TRBV6-7 falls under the ORF class, with uncertain function. This CDR3 is built from 12 residues. The trim removed 6 bases at V and 8 bases at J, leaving 1 base unmatched. The CDR3 is CASRGTGEKLFF. CDR3 sequence (DNA): TGTGCCAGCAGGGGGACAGGGGAAAAACTGTTTTTT.

This clone was seen more than once but under ten times. The chain is built from TRBV14 and TRBJ1-3, with 8 positions matching TRBD1. The CDR3 runs to 17 residues. V lost 5 bases and J lost 0; bases outside the gene matches: 9. Germline CDR1 and CDR2: SGHDN and FVKESK. This CDR3 reads CASSATGAPISGNTIYF. Here the CDR3 DNA reads TGTGCCAGCAGCGCGACAGGGGCCCCCATCTCTGGAAACACCATATATTTT.

The chain uses TRBV10-3 and TRBJ2-1; 7 bases align to TRBD1. The CDR3 covers 16 residues. Germline CDR1 and CDR2: ENHRY and SYGVKD. Unmatched junction bases numbered 5, after V lost 1 base and J lost 2 bases. CDR3 region: CAISELDRPPYNEQFF. For the CDR3, the DNA is TGTGCCATCAGTGAGTTGGACAGGCCCCCCTACAATGAGCAGTTCTTC.

The V gene is TRBV28, the J gene TRBJ1-1, with 8 bases identical to TRBD1. This CDR3 region has 13 residues. Germline V CDR1 and CDR2: MDHEN, SYDVKM. Losses at the gene ends were 8 bases for V and 10 bases for J; bases not matched to a gene: 12. The CDR3 loop reads CASSTGDRLSAFF. CDR3 nucleotide sequence: TGTGCCAGCTCGACAGGGGATAGACTCTCAGCTTTCTTT.

There are a few counts of this clone. This chain connects TRBV7-7 to TRBJ2-1, with TRBD2 as a possible D gene (8 bases). This CDR3 has 19 amino acids. Germline V gene sequence: CDR1 SSHAT, CDR2 FNYEAQ (reference sequence). The V end lost 4 bases, the J end lost 9 bases, and 31 bases lay between the germline ends. The CDR3 nucleotides are TGTGCCAGCAGCTCAGGCGGGGGGAACGTAGCGGTTTACAGGGGTGAGCAGTTCTTC. This translates into CASSSGGGNVAVYRGEQFF.

The J gene is TRBJ2-2, the V gene TRBV11-3; a possible D gene is TRBD2 (6 bases). V was clipped by 5 bases and J by 5 bases, with 15 bases between them. Germline CDR1 is SGHNT and CDR2 is YENEEA. The CDR3 covers 15 residues. CDR3 residues: CASSLRDSNTGELFF. The CDR3 nucleotides are TGTGCCAGCAGCCTACGGGACTCCAATACCGGGGAGCTGTTTTTT. The full variable domain, completed using reference TRBV11-3 and TRBJ2-2, is EAGVVQSPRYKIIEKKQPVAFWCNPISGHNTLYWYLQNLGQGPELLIRYENEEAVDDSQLPKDRFSAERLKGVDSTLKIQPAELGDSAVYLCASSLRDSNTGELFFGEGSRLTVL.